This T cell receptor beta chain was captured by sequencing in a study of OX40 agonist ivuxolimab in advanced cancers. Across the whole study: Those enrolled were approximately 87% male, with a mean age of around 58 years and ages from roughly 20 to 85. Study results and limitations: Clones of CD4+ and CD8+ blood T cells grew by week 6 at doses of 0.1 to 3.0 mg/kg. Nonresponders, in some cases, also had low normalized T-cell clonal expansion.

With respect to this clone: The target antigen is unknown.

Assay: immunoSEQ multiplex PCR; the TCRdb copy retains only in-frame clones and omits some. The sample shows about 45,000 clones, 86% of them seen only once. The germline V gene has CDR1 SNHLY and CDR2 FYNNEI. There are 15 residues in the CDR3. J was trimmed by 2 bases and V by 6 bases; bases with no gene match: 7. The source was CD4+ or CD8+ T cells sorted from blood, collected in a trial of the OX40 agonist ivuxolimab. The receptor's source is an adult with an advanced solid tumor such as melanoma, head and neck, liver or kidney cancer. The chain joins TRBV2 to TRBJ2-1; 7 bases match TRBD2. CDR3 region: CASRPGGTTYNEQFF. As DNA, the CDR3 is TGTGCCAGCAGACCCGGGGGGACTACCTACAATGAGCAGTTCTTC.